This TCR beta chain was recorded in a study of T-cell reconstitution after alpha-beta-depleted transplantation in children (dated by TCRdb to between 2015 and 2016). With respect to the entire study: Using TCR repertoire profiling, the study quantitatively followed how T-cell immune reconstitution unfolded in children after TCRalphabeta/CD19-depleted allogeneic hematopoietic cell transplantation.

As regards this clonotype: This clone's antigen is unknown. No quality values exist for individual bases; no much larger clone is one base distant.

CDR1 and CDR2 are read off the germline V gene as MNHNS and SASEGT. The CDR3 spans 15 residues, from the cysteine through the phenylalanine. The entry retains the CDR3 DNA only, 45 bases that are in frame from base 1. Deletion took 9 bases off V and 0 bases off J, with a span of 15 bases between the germline ends. Libraries were constructed by PCR. The run used an Illumina HiSeq 2500. Molecular barcoding was employed in the preparation of TCR libraries, with unique molecular identifiers being used to normalize TCRbeta repertoire quantification. The raw public data were reprocessed by TCRdb itself: fastp quality trimming at Q25, MiXCR clonotype calling, in-frame beta chains only. All rows with the same CDR3 protein become a single entry with the most common DNA and genes. This sample lists 450,000 to 600,000 distinct CDR3 sequences; 13% were detected once. Over 2% of the sample lies in the top ten. Points the paper makes about the study in general: Over the following months the frequencies of hyperexpanded clones went down, and after one year T-cell counts and TCRbeta diversity were mostly credited to newly produced T cells. In some patients, the high TCRbeta diversity seen at day 60 was put down to recipient T cells and intrathymic progenitors that had survived conditioning. The apparently early alphabetaT-cell count recovery about two months after transplant was reportedly dependent on only several hundred rapidly expanded clones derived from non-depleted graft cells.

According to the study, the label for this sample's treatment or condition signals: allogeneic hematopoietic cell transplantation with graft depleted of TCRalphabeta T cells and CD19 B cells. The children who served as transplant recipients had been given grafts of TCRalphabeta/CD19-depleted allogeneic hematopoietic cells. Sequences were derived from PBMCs, mostly from graft donor cells, sampled 360 days after TCRalphabeta/CD19-depleted stem cell transplant. The TCR originated in a male patient under 18 who had a stem cell transplant for acute myeloid leukemia, so the T cells may come from the graft donor. The sequence joins TRBV6-1 to TRBJ2-4; the D gene is not confidently resolved. Read as DNA, the sequence is TGTGCCAGTAGAAGGTTACCGTTAGCCAAAAACATTCAGTACTTC. The encoded protein is CASRRLPLAKNIQYF.